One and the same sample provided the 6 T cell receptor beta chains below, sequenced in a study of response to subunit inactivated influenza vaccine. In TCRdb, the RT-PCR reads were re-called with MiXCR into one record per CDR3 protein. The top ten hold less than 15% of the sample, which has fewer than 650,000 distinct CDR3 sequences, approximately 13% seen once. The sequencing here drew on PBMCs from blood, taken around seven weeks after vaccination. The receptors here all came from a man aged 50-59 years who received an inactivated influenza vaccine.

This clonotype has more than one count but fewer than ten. Written as DNA, the CDR3 is TGCAGTGCTCCTAGACCTGGGAATGAGCAGTTCTTC. This codes for CSAPRPGNEQFF. The chain employs TRBV20-1 and TRBJ2-1; no reliable D call. Trimming left V 5 bases short and J 7 bases short, with 12 bases between. CDR1 is DFQATT and CDR2 is SNEGSKA in the germline V gene (reference sequence). CDR3 length: 12 amino acids.

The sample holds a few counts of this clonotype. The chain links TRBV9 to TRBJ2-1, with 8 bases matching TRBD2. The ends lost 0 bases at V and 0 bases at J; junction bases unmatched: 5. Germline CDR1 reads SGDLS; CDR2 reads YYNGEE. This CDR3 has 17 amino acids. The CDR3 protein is CASSVDGGGSSYNEQFF. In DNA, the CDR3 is TGTGCCAGCAGCGTAGATGGCGGGGGGAGCTCCTACAATGAGCAGTTCTTC. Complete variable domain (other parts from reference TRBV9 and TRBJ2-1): DSGVTQTPKHLITATGQRVTLRCSPRSGDLSVYWYQQSLDQGLQFLIQYYNGEERAKGNILERFSAQQFPDLHSELNLSSLELGDSALYFCASSVDGGGSSYNEQFFGPGTRLTVL.

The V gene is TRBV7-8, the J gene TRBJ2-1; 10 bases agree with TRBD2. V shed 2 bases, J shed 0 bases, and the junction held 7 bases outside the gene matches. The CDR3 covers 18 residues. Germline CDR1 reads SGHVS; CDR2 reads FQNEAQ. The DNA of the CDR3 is TGTGCCAGCAGCTTACGGGGACTAGCGATAAGCTCCTACAATGAGCAGTTCTTC. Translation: CASSLRGLAISSYNEQFF.

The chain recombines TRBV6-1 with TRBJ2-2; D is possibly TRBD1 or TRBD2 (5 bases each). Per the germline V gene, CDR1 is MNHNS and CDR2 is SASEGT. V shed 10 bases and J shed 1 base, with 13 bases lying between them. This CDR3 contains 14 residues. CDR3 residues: CATTSGQNTGELFF. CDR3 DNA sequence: TGTGCCACTACTAGTGGACAGAACACCGGGGAGCTGTTTTTT.

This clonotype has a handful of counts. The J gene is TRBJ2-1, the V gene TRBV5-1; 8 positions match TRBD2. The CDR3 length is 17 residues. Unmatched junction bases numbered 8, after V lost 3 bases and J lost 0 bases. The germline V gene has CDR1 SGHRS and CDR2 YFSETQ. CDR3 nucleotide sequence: TGCGCCAGCAGCTCTCTCCGGGGGGGGAGCTCCTACAATGAGCAGTTCTTC. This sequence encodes CASSSLRGGSSYNEQFF.

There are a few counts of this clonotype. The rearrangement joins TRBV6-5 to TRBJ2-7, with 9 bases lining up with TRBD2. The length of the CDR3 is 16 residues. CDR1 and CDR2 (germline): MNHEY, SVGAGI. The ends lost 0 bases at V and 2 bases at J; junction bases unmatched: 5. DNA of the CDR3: TGTGCCAGCAGTTACTCGATCCGCGGGGGGGCCTACGAGCAGTACTTC. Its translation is CASSYSIRGGAYEQYF.